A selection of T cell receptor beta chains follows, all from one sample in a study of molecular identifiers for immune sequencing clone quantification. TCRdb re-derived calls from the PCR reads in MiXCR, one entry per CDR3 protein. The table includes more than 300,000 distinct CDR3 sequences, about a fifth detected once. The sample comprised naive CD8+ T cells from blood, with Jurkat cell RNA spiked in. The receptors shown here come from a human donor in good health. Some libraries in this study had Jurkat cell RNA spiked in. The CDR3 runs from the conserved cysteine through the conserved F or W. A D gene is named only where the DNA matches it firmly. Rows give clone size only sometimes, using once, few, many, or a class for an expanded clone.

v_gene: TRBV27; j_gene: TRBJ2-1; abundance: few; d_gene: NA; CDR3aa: CASSLGGSRNEQFF; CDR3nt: TGTGCCAGCAGTTTAGGAGGGAGTCGGAATGAGCAGTTCTTC
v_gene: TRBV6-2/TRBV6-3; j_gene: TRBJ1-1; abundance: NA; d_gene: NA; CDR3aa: CASSPALDRKNTEAFF; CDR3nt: TGTGCCAGCAGTCCAGCCCTGGACAGAAAGAACACTGAAGCTTTCTTT
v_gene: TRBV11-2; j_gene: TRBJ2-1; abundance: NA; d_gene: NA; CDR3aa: CASSLEWGGGALDEQFF; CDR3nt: TGTGCCAGCAGCTTAGAATGGGGGGGGGGGGCCTTAGATGAGCAGTTCTTC
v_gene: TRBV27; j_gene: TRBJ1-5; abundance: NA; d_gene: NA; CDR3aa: CASSSSVRQPQHF; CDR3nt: TGTGCCAGCAGTAGTTCAGTTCGTCAGCCCCAGCATTTT
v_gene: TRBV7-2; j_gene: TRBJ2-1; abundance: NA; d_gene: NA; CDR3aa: CASSPGTWAGPYNEQFF; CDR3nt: TGTGCCAGCAGCCCCGGGACTTGGGCAGGACCCTACAATGAGCAGTTCTTC
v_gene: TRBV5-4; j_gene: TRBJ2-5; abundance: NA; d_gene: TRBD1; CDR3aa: CASSIWTGANQETQYF; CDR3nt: TGTGCCAGCAGCATATGGACAGGGGCGAACCAAGAGACCCAGTACTTC
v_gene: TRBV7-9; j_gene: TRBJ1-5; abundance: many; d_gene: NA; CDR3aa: CASSLYDQPQHF; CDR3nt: TGTGCCAGCAGCTTATATGATCAGCCCCAGCATTTT
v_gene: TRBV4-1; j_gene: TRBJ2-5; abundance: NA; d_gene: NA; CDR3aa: CASSPGPGAEAQYF; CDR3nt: TGCGCCAGCAGCCCAGGGCCAGGGGCAGAGGCCCAGTACTTC
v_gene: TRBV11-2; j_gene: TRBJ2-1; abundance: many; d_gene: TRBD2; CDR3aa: CASSPLSGRGVYNEQFF; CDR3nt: TGTGCCAGCAGCCCCCTTAGTGGCCGGGGGGTGTACAATGAGCAGTTCTTC
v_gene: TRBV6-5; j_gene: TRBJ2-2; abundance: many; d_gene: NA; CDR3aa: CASSYNPVGELFF; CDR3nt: TGTGCCAGCAGTTATAATCCCGTCGGGGAGCTGTTTTTT
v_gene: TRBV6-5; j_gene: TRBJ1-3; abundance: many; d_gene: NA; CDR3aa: CASSSGGGPGNTIYF; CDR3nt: TGTGCCAGCAGTTCTGGGGGGGGGCCTGGAAACACCATATATTTT
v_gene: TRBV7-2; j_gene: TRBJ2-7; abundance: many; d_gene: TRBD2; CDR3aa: CASSLARGLAGNYEQYF; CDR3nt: TGTGCCAGCAGCTTAGCTCGAGGGCTAGCGGGAAACTACGAGCAGTACTTC
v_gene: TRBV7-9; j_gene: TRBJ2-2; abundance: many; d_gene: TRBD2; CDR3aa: CASSTPELAGSGELFF; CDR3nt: TGTGCCAGCAGCACCCCCGAACTAGCGGGGTCCGGGGAGCTGTTTTTT
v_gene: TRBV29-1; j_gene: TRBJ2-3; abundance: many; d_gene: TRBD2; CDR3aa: CSVVSGGLAGDTQYF; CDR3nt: TGCAGCGTTGTTTCTGGCGGACTAGCGGGGGATACGCAGTATTTT
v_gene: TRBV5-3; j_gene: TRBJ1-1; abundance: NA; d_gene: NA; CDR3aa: CASSFRGNTEALF; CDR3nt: TGTGCCAGCAGCTTTAGGGGGAACACTGAAGCTCTCTTT
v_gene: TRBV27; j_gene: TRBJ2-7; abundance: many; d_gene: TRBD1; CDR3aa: CASSSRQGAEYEQYF; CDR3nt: TGTGCCAGCAGTTCCCGACAGGGGGCGGAGTACGAGCAGTACTTC
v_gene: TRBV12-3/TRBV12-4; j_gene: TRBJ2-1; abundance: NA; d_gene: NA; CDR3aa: CASSLSGGEQFF; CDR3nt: TGTGCCAGCAGTTTAAGTGGGGGCGAGCAGTTCTTC
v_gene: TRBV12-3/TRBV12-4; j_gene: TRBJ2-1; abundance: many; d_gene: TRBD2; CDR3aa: CASSPGLAETYNEQFF; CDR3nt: TGTGCCAGCAGCCCGGGTCTAGCGGAGACCTACAATGAGCAGTTCTTC
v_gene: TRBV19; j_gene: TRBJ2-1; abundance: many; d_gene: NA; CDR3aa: CASSTYVLAVHEQFF; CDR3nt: TGTGCCAGTAGTACCTACGTGTTAGCGGTCCATGAGCAGTTCTTC
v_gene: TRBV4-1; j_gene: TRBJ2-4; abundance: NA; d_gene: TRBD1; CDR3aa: CASSPFGQGLAKNIQYF; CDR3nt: TGCGCCAGCAGCCCTTTCGGACAGGGGCTAGCCAAAAACATTCAGTACTTC
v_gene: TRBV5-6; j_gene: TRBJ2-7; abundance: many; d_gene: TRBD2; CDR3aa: CASSMTSGRWEQYF; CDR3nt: TGTGCCAGCAGCATGACTAGCGGGAGATGGGAGCAGTACTTC
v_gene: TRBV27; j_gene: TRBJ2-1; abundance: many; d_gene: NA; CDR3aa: CARTPRAEQFF; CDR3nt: TGTGCCAGGACCCCCCGGGCCGAGCAGTTCTTC
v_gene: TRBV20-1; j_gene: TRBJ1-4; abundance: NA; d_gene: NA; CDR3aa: CSAQAVPRGEKLFF; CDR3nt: TGCAGTGCGCAAGCGGTTCCCCGAGGTGAAAAACTGTTTTTT
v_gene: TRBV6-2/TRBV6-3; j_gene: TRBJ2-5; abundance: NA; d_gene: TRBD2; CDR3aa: CASSYPPGTSNEWQETQYF; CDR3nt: TGTGCCAGCAGTTACCCTCCCGGGACTAGCAATGAGTGGCAAGAGACCCAGTACTTC
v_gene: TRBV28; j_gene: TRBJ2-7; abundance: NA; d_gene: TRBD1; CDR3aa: CASSFGDSNYEQYF; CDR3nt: TGTGCCAGCAGTTTCGGGGACAGTAACTACGAGCAGTACTTC
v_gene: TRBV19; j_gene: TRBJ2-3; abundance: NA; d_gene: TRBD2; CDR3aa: CATAGDYRTDTRYF; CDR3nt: TGTGCCACAGCTGGGGACTACCGCACAGATACGCGGTATTTT
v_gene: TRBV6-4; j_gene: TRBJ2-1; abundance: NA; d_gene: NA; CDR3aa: CATGCVPASYNEQFF; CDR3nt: TGTGCCACGGGCTGCGTTCCGGCCTCCTACAATGAGCAGTTCTTC
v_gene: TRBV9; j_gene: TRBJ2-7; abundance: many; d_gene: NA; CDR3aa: CASSVDEGELDEQYF; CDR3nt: TGTGCCAGCAGCGTAGATGAGGGGGAATTGGACGAGCAGTACTTC
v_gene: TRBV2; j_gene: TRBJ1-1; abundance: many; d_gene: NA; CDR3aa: CASSGSAGRYTEAFF; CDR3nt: TGTGCCAGCAGCGGGTCGGCAGGGAGGTACACTGAAGCTTTCTTT
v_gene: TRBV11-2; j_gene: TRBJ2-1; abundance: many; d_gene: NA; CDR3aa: CASSLEGRWYEQFF; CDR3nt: TGTGCCAGCAGCTTAGAGGGACGATGGTATGAGCAGTTCTTC
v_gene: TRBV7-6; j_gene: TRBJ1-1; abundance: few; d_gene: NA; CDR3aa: CASSLYSPSTGMNTEAFF; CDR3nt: TGTGCCAGCAGCTTATATTCTCCCTCCACAGGTATGAACACTGAAGCTTTCTTT
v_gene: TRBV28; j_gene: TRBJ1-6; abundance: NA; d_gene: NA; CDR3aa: CASSSPLHF; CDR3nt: TGTGCCAGCAGTTCACCCCTCCACTTT
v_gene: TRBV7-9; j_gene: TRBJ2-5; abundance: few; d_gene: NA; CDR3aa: CASSAFAETQYF; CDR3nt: TGTGCCAGCAGCGCCTTTGCGGAGACCCAGTACTTC
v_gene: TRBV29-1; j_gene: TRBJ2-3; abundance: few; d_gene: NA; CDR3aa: CSIEGGVGSDTQYF; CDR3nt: TGCAGCATAGAGGGGGGAGTTGGTAGCGATACGCAGTATTTT
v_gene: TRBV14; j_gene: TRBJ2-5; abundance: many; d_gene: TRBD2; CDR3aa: CASSQERVAGGSGKTQYF; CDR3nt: TGTGCCAGCAGCCAAGAACGAGTCGCGGGGGGGTCGGGTAAGACCCAGTACTTC
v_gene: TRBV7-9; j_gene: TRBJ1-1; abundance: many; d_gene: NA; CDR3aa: CASSPGDGTRVEAFF; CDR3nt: TGTGCCAGCAGTCCCGGGGACGGAACAAGGGTTGAAGCTTTCTTT
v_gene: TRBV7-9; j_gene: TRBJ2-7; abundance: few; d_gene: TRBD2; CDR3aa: CASSPPGSGGSEQYF; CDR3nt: TGTGCCAGCAGCCCCCCCGGTAGCGGGGGTTCCGAGCAGTACTTC
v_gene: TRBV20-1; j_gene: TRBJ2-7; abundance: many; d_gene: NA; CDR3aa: CSARDPGSPSYEQYF; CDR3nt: TGCAGTGCTAGAGATCCGGGCAGTCCCTCCTACGAGCAGTACTTC
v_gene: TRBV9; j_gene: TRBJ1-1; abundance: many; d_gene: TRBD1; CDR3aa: CASSVLSDRVNTEAFF; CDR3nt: TGTGCCAGCAGCGTCTTGTCCGACAGGGTTAACACTGAAGCTTTCTTT
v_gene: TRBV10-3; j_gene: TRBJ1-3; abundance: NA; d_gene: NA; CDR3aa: CAISGSEGALGNTIYF; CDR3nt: TGTGCCATCAGTGGCTCCGAGGGCGCGCTTGGAAACACCATATATTTT
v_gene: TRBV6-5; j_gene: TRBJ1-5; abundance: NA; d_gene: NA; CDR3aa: CASSQGGVLGVGSQPQHF; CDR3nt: TGTGCCAGCAGTCAAGGCGGTGTTTTGGGGGTGGGGAGTCAGCCCCAGCATTTT
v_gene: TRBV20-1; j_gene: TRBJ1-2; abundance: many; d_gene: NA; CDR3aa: CSAVGGRTNYGYTF; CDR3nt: TGCAGTGCTGTGGGGGGGCGAACTAACTATGGCTACACCTTC
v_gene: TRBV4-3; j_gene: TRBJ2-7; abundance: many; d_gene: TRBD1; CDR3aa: CASSQSRDRGHEQYF; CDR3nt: TGCGCCAGCAGCCAAAGTAGAGACAGGGGCCACGAGCAGTACTTC
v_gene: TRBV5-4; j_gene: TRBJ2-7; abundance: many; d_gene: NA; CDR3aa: CASSLAGTEQYF; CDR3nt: TGTGCCAGCAGCTTGGCGGGGACCGAGCAGTACTTC
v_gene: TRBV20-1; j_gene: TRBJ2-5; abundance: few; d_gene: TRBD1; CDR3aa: CSARGQTKETQYF; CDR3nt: TGCAGTGCCAGGGGACAGACAAAAGAGACCCAGTACTTC
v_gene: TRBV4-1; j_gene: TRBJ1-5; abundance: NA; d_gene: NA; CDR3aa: CASSQDRFSQPQHF; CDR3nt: TGCGCCAGCAGCCAAGACAGGTTCAGTCAGCCCCAGCATTTT
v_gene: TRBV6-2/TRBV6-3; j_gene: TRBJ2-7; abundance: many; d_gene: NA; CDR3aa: CASTEGGYAQYF; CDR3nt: TGTGCCAGCACCGAAGGGGGGTACGCGCAGTACTTC
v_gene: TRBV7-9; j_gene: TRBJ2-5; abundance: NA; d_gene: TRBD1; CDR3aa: CASSLSRDRDWAQYF; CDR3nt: TGTGCCAGCAGCTTGTCCCGGGACAGGGATTGGGCCCAGTACTTC
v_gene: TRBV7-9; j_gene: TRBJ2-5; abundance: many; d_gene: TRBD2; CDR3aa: CASSSPGLAGQETQYF; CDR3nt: TGTGCCAGCAGCTCTCCTGGACTAGCGGGACAAGAGACCCAGTACTTC
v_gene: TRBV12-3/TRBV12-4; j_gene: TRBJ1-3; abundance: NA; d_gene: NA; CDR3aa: CASSRGRYSGNTIYF; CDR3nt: TGTGCCAGCAGTCGGGGACGGTACTCTGGAAACACCATATATTTT
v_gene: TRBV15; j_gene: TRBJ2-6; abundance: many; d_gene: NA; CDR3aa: CATSRDSGPVGANVLTF; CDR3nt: TGTGCCACCAGCAGAGATAGTGGCCCGGTAGGGGCCAACGTCCTGACTTTC
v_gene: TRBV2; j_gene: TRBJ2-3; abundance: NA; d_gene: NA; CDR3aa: CASEDEGVPTDMQYF; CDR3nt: TGTGCCAGCGAGGATGAGGGGGTCCCCACAGATATGCAGTATTTT
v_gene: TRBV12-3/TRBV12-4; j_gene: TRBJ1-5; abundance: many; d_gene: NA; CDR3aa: CASSSECQGILVNCNQPQHF; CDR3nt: TGTGCCAGCAGTTCCGAATGTCAGGGAATTCTCGTAAATTGCAATCAGCCCCAGCATTTT